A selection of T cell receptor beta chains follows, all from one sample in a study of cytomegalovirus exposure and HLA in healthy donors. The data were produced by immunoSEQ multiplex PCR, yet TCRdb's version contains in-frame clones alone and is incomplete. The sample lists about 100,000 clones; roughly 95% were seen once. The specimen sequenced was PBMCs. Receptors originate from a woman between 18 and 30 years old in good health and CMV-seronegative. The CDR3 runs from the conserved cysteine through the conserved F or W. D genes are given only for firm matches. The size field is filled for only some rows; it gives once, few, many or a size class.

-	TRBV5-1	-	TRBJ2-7	CASSLADLAQVTYEQYF	TGCGCCAGCAGCTTGGCGGACCTCGCACAGGTCACCTACGAGCAGTACTTC
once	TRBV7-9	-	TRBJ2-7	CASSPGGLYEQYF	TGTGCCAGCAGCCCCGGGGGGCTCTACGAGCAGTACTTC
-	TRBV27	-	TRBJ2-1	CASSGGGRNEQFF	TGTGCCAGCAGTGGGGGGGGGCGCAATGAGCAGTTCTTC
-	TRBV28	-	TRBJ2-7	CASSLSGSPYEQYF	TGTGCCAGCAGTTTATCAGGCAGCCCCTACGAGCAGTACTTC
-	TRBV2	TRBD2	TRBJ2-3	CASRGVAGGPTDTQYF	TGTGCCAGTCGAGGCGTAGCGGGGGGGCCCACGGATACGCAGTATTTT
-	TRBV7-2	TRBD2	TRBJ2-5	CASSLLAGGQSATQYF	TGTGCCAGCAGCTTACTAGCGGGGGGCCAAAGTGCCACCCAGTACTTC
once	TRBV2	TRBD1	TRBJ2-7	CASRADRGFEQYF	TGTGCCAGCAGAGCAGACAGGGGTTTCGAGCAGTACTTC
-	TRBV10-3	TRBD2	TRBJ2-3	CAIRISLAEGDTQYF	TGTGCCATCAGAATAAGCCTAGCGGAGGGAGATACGCAGTATTTT
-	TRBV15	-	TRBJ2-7	CATSRDPGLRGSSYEQYF	TGTGCCACCAGCAGAGATCCAGGTTTAAGGGGAAGTTCCTACGAGCAGTACTTC
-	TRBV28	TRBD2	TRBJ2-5	CASSFWRTRGGQETQYF	TGTGCCAGCAGTTTCTGGAGGACTAGAGGAGGCCAAGAGACCCAGTACTTC
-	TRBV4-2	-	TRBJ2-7	CASSPVGHPLYEQYF	TGTGCCAGCAGCCCAGTCGGACACCCTCTCTACGAGCAGTACTTC
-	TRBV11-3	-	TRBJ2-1	CASSYLPSGGEAYNEQFF	TGTGCCAGCAGCTATCTTCCCTCCGGGGGTGAGGCCTACAATGAGCAGTTCTTC
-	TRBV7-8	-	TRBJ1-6	CASSLAPGLSSPLHF	TGTGCCAGCAGCTTAGCGCCAGGACTAAGTTCACCCCTCCACTTT
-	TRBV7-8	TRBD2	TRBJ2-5	CASSLGLAGGQETQYF	TGTGCCAGCAGCCTTGGACTAGCGGGGGGCCAAGAGACCCAGTACTTC
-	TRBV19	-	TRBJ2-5	CASSITATSQETQYF	TGTGCCAGTAGTATAACAGCTACCTCACAAGAGACCCAGTACTTC
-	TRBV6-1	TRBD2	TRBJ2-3	CASSGEGRDYTDTQYF	TGTGCCAGCAGTGGGGAGGGCCGGGATTACACAGATACGCAGTATTTT
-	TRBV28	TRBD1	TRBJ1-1	CASSPGQGHTEAFF	TGTGCCAGCAGTCCTGGACAGGGGCACACTGAAGCTTTCTTT
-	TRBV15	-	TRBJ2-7	CATSRDFGGFYEQYF	TGTGCCACCAGCAGAGATTTTGGCGGATTCTACGAGCAGTACTTC
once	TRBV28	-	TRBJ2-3	CASSLADSDTQYF	TGTGCCAGCAGTTTAGCAGATTCAGATACGCAGTATTTT
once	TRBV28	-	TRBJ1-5	CASSLLQGRHQPQHF	TGTGCCAGCAGTTTATTACAGGGTCGTCATCAGCCCCAGCATTTT
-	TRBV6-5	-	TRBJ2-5	CASSFPRGTKQETQYF	TGTGCCAGCAGTTTCCCCCGGGGGACCAAACAAGAGACCCAGTACTTC
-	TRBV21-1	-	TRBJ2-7	CASSGTSGGYPTYEQYF	TGTGCCAGCAGCGGGACTAGCGGGGGGTACCCCACCTACGAGCAGTACTTC
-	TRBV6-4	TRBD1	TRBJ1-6	CASSDSLTGGSPLHF	TGTGCCAGCAGTGACTCTTTAACAGGGGGATCACCCCTCCACTTT
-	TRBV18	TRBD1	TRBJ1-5	CASSPGQGAGNQPQHF	TGTGCCAGCTCACCAGGACAGGGGGCTGGGAATCAGCCCCAGCATTTT
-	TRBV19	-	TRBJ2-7	CASRPGVFFDEQYF	TGTGCCAGCCGACCAGGGGTTTTCTTCGACGAGCAGTACTTC
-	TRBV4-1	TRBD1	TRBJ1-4	CASSQEPRGVEKLFF	TGCGCCAGCAGCCAAGAGCCCAGGGGGGTGGAAAAACTGTTTTTT
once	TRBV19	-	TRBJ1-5	CASSMSGNQPQHF	TGTGCCAGTAGTATGAGCGGTAATCAGCCCCAGCATTTT
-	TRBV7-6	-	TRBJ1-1	CASSLSGSTEAFF	TGTGCCAGCAGCTTATCTGGGAGCACTGAAGCTTTCTTT
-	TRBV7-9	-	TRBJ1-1	CASSSSQGLNTEAFF	TGTGCCAGCAGCTCCTCTCAGGGGTTGAACACTGAAGCTTTCTTT
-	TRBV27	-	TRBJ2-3	CASSLFAASSADTQYF	TGTGCCAGCAGTTTATTCGCAGCGTCCTCCGCAGATACGCAGTATTTT
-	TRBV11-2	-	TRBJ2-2	CASSFVDTNTGELFF	TGTGCCAGCAGCTTCGTTGACACGAACACCGGGGAGCTGTTTTTT
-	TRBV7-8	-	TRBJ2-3	CASSLGSSAGTQYF	TGTGCCAGCAGCTTAGGATCGTCGGCAGGGACGCAGTATTTT
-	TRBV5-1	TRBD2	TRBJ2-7	CASSSGLADSYEQYF	TGCGCCAGCAGCTCGGGACTAGCGGACTCCTACGAGCAGTACTTC
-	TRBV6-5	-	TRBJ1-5	CASSSGGLQPQHF	TGTGCCAGCAGCTCGGGAGGGCTCCAGCCCCAGCATTTT
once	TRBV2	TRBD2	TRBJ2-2	CASSLGGGTGELFF	TGTGCCAGCAGCCTCGGGGGGGGCACCGGGGAGCTGTTTTTT
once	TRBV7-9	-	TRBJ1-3	CASSLGAGPGNTIYF	TGTGCCAGCAGCTTAGGTGCAGGGCCTGGAAACACCATATATTTT
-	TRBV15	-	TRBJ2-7	CATSRLDGGAYEQYF	TGTGCCACCAGCAGGCTGGACGGGGGTGCCTACGAGCAGTACTTC
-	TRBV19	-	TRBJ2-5	CATGKTRAGGETQYF	TGTGCCACAGGAAAAACCCGGGCCGGAGGAGAGACCCAGTACTTC
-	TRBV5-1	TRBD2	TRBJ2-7	CASSPRTSGEYEQYF	TGCGCCAGCAGCCCAAGGACTAGCGGGGAATACGAGCAGTACTTC
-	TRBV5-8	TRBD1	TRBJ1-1	CASSLGQGYTEAFF	TGTGCCAGCAGCTTGGGACAGGGCTACACTGAAGCTTTCTTT
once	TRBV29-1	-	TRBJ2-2	CSVERLNTGELFF	TGCAGCGTTGAAAGACTAAACACCGGGGAGCTGTTTTTT
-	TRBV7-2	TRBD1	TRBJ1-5	CASRKGQGNQPQHF	TGTGCCAGCAGAAAGGGACAGGGCAATCAGCCCCAGCATTTT
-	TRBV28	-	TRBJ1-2	CASRSQGFYGYTF	TGTGCCAGCAGGTCTCAGGGCTTCTATGGCTACACCTTC
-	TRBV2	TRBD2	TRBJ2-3	CASIKRALADTDTQYF	TGTGCCAGCATTAAGAGGGCGCTAGCGGACACAGATACGCAGTATTTT
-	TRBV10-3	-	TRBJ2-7	CAISEGSSYEQYF	TGTGCCATCAGTGAGGGGAGCTCCTACGAGCAGTACTTC